The clone carrying this TCR beta chain was picked up a small number of times. Its cognate antigen is unknown. Prepared TCR beta cDNA libraries contained unique molecular identifiers. T cells, roughly 0.9 to 11 million of them, yielded approximately 500,000 cDNA molecules. One entry per CDR3 protein, called by TCRdb with MiXCR from the PCR reads. The sample has about 770,000 distinct CDR3 sequences, 46% seen once; the top ten hold roughly 4.9%. The data belong to a study of post-analysis software for immune sequencing data. Study findings and constraints: A handful of TRBV segments were significantly more frequent in patients than in controls. TRBV5-6, TRBV5-1 and TRBV20-1 were among these segments.

J was trimmed by 3 bases and V by 5 bases; bases with no gene match: 10. This CDR3 comprises 16 residues. What was sequenced was blood. The chain has TRBV12-3 or TRBV12-4 and TRBJ2-3, with 8 bases that match TRBD1. The clonotype was recovered from a girl between 10 and 17 years old with multiple sclerosis. The CDR3 loop is CASSRAPGGATDTQYF. CDR3 DNA sequence: TGTGCCAGCAGTCGCGCCCCAGGGGGCGCGACAGATACGCAGTATTTT.